This T cell receptor beta chain was captured by sequencing in a study of CXCR4 blockade with PD-1 therapy in pancreatic cancer. Study-wide results and caveats: Without paired alpha-beta data, shared specificity of dominant clones is unconfirmed. Frequent tumor clones were encoded by many distinct rearrangements, suggesting shared antigens.

Data came from immunoSEQ multiplex PCR; TCRdb stores just in-frame clones and leaves some out. This sample has several thousand clones, with roughly 53% found just once. Germline values: CDR1 SGDLS, CDR2 YYNGEE. The CDR3 totals 15 residues. V was clipped by 0 bases and J by 1 base, with 11 bases between them. A remark on this clone: The antigen remains undetermined.

Sequences were obtained from tumor tissue. The rearrangement links TRBV9 to TRBJ2-7; D possibly corresponds to TRBD2 (5 bases). This TCR came from a human donor with pancreatic ductal adenocarcinoma. The CDR3: CASSVESSWSYEQYF. CDR3 DNA: TGTGCCAGCAGCGTAGAATCTAGCTGGTCCTACGAGCAGTACTTC.